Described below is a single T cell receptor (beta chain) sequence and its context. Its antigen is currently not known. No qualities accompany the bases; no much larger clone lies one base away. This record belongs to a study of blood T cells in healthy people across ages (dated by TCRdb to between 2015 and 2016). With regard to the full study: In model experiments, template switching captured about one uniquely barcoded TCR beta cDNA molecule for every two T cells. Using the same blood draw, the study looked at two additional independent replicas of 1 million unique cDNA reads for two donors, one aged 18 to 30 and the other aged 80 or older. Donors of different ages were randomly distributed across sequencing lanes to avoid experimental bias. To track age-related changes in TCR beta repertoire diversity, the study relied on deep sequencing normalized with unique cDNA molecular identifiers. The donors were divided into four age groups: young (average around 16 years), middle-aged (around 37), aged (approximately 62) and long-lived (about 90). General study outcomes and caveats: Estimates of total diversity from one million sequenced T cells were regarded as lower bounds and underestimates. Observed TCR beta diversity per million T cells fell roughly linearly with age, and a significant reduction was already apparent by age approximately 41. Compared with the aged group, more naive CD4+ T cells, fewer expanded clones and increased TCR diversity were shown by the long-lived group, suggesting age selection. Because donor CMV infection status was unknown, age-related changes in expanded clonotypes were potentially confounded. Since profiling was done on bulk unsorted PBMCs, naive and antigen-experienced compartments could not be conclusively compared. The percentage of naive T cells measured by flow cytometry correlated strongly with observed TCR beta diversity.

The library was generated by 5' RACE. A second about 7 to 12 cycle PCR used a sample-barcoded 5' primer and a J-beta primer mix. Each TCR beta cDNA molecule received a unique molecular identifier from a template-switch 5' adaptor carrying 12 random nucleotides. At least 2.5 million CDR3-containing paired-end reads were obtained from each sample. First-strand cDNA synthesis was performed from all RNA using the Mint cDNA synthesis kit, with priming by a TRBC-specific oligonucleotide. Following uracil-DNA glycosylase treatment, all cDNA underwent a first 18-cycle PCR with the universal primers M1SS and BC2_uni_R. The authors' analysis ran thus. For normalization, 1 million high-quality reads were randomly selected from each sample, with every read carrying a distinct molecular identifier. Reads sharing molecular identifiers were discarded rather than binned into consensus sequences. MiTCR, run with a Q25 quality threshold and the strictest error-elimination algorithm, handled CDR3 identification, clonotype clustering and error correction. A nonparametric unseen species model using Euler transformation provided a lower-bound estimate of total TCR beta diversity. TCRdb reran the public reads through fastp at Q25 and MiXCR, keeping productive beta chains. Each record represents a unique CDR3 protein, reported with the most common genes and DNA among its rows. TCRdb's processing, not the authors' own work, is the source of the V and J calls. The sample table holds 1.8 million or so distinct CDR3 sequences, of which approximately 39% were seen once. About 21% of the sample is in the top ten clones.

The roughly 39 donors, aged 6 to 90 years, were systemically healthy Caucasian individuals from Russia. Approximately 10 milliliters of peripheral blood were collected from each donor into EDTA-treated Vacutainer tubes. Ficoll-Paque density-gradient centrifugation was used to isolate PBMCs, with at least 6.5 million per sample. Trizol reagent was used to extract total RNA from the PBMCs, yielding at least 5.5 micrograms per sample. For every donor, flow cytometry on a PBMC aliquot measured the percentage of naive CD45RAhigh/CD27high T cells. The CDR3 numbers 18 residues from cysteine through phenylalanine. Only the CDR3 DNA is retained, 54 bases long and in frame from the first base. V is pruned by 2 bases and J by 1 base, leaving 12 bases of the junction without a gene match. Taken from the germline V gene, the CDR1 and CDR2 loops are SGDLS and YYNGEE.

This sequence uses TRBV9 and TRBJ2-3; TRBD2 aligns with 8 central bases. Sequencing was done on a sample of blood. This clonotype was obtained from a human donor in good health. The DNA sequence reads TGTGCCAGCAGCGTGCTCGGGGCGGGGGGCCTCCGCACAGATACGCAGTATTTT. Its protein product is CASSVLGAGGLRTDTQYF.